The sequence of this T cell receptor (beta chain) was determined in a study of regulatory T cells in long-lasting Graves disease. Study-level information: For a period under 3 months, newly diagnosed Graves' patients had taken antithyroid drugs. Study-wide results and limits: TCR diversity was lower in persistent Graves' patients (versus newly diagnosed ones). Preferential use of TRBV28, TRBJ1-2 and TRBJ2-5 was seen in persistent disease.

At least ten counts were recorded for this clonotype. Its antigen is not known. The time point was: newly diagnosed GD, antithyroid drugs for less than 3 months. RNA extracted from PBMCs served as the sequencing template. Assembly of TCR beta libraries relied on iRepertoire HTBI primers together with Arm-PCR of CDR3 regions. TCRdb itself ran the multiplex PCR reads through MiXCR, one entry per CDR3 protein. Of about 530,000 distinct CDR3 sequences listed, around 15% are singletons. The CDR3 spans 14 residues. Trimming cost V 5 bases and J 5 bases, with 16 bases left between them. In germline, CDR1 is SEHNR, CDR2 FQNEAQ (reference sequence). These same records also appear under a second study, on T cells in Graves' hyperthyroidism and ophthalmopathy. That report adds: Ophthalmopathy prediction by the model preceded onset by a median approximately 6.1 months.

V usage is TRBV7-9 and J usage is TRBJ2-7, with D perhaps matching TRBD1 (5 bases). Sequencing used peripheral blood mononuclear cells (PBMCs), obtained at new diagnosis, from a patient treated with antithyroid drugs. The TCR comes from a woman aged 35 to 59 with Graves disease. For the CDR3, the DNA is TGTGCCAGCAGCCCCAGGGCCCCTACCCACGAGCAGTACTTC. It codes for CASSPRAPTHEQYF.